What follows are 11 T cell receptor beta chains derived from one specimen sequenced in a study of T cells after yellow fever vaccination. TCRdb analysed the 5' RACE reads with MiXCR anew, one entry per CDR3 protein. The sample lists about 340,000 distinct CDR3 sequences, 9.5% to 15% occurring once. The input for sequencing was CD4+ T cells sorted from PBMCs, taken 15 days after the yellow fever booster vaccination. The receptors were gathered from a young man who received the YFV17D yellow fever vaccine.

CDR3 amino acids: CSARGDSLSYGYTF. DNA for the CDR3: TGCAGTGCTAGGGGGGACAGTCTTTCCTATGGCTACACCTTC. This chain uses TRBV20-1 with TRBJ1-2; 7 bases align to TRBD1. CDR1 DFQATT and CDR2 SNEGSKA come from the germline V gene (reference sequence). The CDR3 is 14 amino acids. The ends lost 3 bases at V and 4 bases at J; junction bases unmatched: 8.

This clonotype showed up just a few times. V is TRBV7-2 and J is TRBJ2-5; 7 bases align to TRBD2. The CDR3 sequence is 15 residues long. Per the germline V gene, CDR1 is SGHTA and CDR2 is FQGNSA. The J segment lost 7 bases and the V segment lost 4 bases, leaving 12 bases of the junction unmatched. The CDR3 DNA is TGTGCCAGCAGCTCCGAAAGGAGCGGGGCGGGGACCCAGTACTTC. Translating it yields CASSSERSGAGTQYF.

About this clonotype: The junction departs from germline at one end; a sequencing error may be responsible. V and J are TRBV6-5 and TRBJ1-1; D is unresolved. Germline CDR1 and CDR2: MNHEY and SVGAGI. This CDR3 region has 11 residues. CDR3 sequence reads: CASSSVSRLIF. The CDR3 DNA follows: TGTGCCAGCAGTTCGGTCTCGAGATTAATATTT.

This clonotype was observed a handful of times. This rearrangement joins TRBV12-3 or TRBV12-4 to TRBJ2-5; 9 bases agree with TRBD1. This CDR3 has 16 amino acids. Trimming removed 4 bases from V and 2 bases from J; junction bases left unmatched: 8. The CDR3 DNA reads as TGTGCCAGCAGTTCCCGAGGGACAGGGTTTCAAGAGACCCAGTACTTC. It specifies CASSSRGTGFQETQYF.

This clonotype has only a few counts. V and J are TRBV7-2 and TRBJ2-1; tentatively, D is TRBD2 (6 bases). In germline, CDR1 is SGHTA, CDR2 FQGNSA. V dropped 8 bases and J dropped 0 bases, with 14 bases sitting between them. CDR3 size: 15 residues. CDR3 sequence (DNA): TGTGCCAGCCGGGCTCGGGGGAGCTCCTACAATGAGCAGTTCTTC. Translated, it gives CASRARGSSYNEQFF. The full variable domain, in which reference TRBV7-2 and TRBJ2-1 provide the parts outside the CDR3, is GAGVSQSPSNKVTEKGKDVELRCDPISGHTALYWYRQSLGQGLEFLIYFQGNSAPDKSGLPSDRFSAERTGGSVSTLTIQRTQQEDSAVYLCASRARGSSYNEQFFGPGTRLTVL.

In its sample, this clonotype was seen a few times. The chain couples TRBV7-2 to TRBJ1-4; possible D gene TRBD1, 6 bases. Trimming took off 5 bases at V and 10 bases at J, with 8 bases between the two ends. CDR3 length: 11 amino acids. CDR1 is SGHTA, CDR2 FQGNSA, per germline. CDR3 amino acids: CASSTGSKLFF. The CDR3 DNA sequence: TGTGCCAGCAGCACAGGGTCAAAACTGTTTTTT.

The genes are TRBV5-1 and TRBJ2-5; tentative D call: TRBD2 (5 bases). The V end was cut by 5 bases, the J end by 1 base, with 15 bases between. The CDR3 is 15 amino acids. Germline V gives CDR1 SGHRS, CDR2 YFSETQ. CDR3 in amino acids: CASSTPAGFQETQYF. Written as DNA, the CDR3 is TGCGCCAGCAGTACCCCGGCGGGCTTCCAAGAGACCCAGTACTTC.

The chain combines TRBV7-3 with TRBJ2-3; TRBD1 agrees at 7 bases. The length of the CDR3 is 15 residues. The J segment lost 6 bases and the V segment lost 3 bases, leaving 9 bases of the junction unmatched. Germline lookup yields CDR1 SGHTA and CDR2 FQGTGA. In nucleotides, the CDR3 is TGTGCCAGCAGCTTGGGACAGCCCGGGGCGGATACGCAGTATTTT. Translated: CASSLGQPGADTQYF.

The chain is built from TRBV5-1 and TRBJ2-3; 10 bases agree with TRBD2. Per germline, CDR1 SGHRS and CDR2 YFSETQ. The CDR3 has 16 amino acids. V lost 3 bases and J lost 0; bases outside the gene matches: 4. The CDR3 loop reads CASSSQGLASTDTQYF. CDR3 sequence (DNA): TGCGCCAGCAGCTCCCAGGGACTAGCGAGCACAGATACGCAGTATTTT.

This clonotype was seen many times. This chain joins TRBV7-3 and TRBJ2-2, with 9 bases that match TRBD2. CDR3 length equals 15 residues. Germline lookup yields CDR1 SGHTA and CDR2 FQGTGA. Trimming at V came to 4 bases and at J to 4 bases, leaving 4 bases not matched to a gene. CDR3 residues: CASSSSAGGTGELFF. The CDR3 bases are TGTGCCAGCAGCTCCTCAGCGGGGGGCACCGGGGAGCTGTTTTTT.

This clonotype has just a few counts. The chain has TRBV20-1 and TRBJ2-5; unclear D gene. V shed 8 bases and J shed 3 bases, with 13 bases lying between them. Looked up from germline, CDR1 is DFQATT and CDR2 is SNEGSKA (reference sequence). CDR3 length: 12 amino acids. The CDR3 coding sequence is TGCAGTTCTTCAAGGCAAGAAGAGACCCAGTACTTC. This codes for CSSSRQEETQYF.